One and the same sample provided the 7 T cell receptor beta chains below, sequenced in a study of T cells in Graves' hyperthyroidism and ophthalmopathy. RNA transcripts served as the template for amplifying TCR beta CDR3 regions. HTBI primers were employed in a first-round RT-PCR of the TCR CDR3. TCRdb analysed the multiplex PCR reads with MiXCR anew, one entry per CDR3 protein. Counted here are approximately 700,000 distinct CDR3 sequences, 16% occurring once; the ten biggest clones make up around 8%. Sequencing was performed on blood. All receptors derive from a man aged 18 to 30 with Graves' hyperthyroidism.

This clonotype was seen a few times. The chain uses TRBV10-3 and TRBJ1-2, with 9 bases lining up with TRBD1. V lost 11 bases, J lost 8 bases, and 12 bases stayed unmatched. This CDR3 has 13 amino acids. CDR1 and CDR2 (germline): ENHRY, SYGVKD. The CDR3 nucleotides are TGTGCCGCCCGGACAGGGGAGATTGACGGCTACACCTTC. Translation gives CAARTGEIDGYTF.

There are many counts of this clonotype. This chain uses TRBV18 with TRBJ2-5; no clear D. Germline V CDR1 and CDR2: KGHSH, LQKENI. CDR3 size: 14 residues. Trimming shortened V by 2 bases and J by 5 bases, and 12 bases separated the two germline ends. The CDR3 bases are TGTGCCAGCTCACCAGGGCCCGGGTCCGAGACCCAGTACTTC. The encoded protein is CASSPGPGSETQYF.

This clonotype has more than one count but fewer than ten. V gene TRBV28 combines with J gene TRBJ1-3; D is ambiguous. The CDR3 spans 15 residues. Germline CDR1 is MDHEN and CDR2 is SYDVKM. Trimming removed 2 bases from V and 0 bases from J, with 8 bases in between. In nucleotides, the CDR3 is TGTGCCAGCAGTTTAAGGCAGGTCTCTGGAAACACCATATATTTT. Encoded protein: CASSLRQVSGNTIYF.

This chain connects TRBV20-1 to TRBJ1-3; 8 bases align to TRBD1. Trimming removed 6 bases from V and 4 bases from J; junction bases left unmatched: 8. Germline V CDR1 and CDR2: DFQATT, SNEGSKA (reference sequence). CDR3 length: 14 residues. CDR3 DNA: TGCAGTGCACAACCGGACAGGGCCGGAAACACCATATATTTT. It codes for CSAQPDRAGNTIYF.

Turning to this clonotype: This may be a read error, as it is one base from a much larger clone. The rearrangement joins TRBV3-1 to TRBJ2-1; D might be TRBD2 (7 bases). Germline loops: CDR1 LGHDT, CDR2 YNNKEL (reference sequence). Trimming pared 5 bases from V and 3 bases from J, leaving 17 bases between. The CDR3 extends over 16 amino acids. CDR3 nucleotides: TGTGCCAGCAGCTTAGGGGGGGCTACCAACTACAATGAGCAGTTCTTC. It codes for CASSLGGATNYNEQFF.

The chain combines TRBV6-1 with TRBJ2-7; D remains unclear. This CDR3 has 16 residues. V was pared by 6 bases and J by 6 bases, with 24 bases between. Germline lookup yields CDR1 MNHNS and CDR2 SASEGT. The CDR3 is CASRISPGAASCEQYF. DNA for the CDR3: TGTGCCAGCAGAATATCGCCAGGAGCAGCAAGCTGCGAGCAGTACTTC.

This clonotype was seen at least ten times. The chain joins TRBV18 to TRBJ2-7; 9 nucleotides line up with TRBD1. The V and J ends lost 6 bases and 2 bases, in that order; junction bases with no gene match: 8. This CDR3 is 15 amino acids long. Germline-derived CDR1 and CDR2 are KGHSH and LQKENI. The CDR3 loop is CASSQRQGDAYEQYF. The CDR3, as DNA: TGTGCCAGCTCCCAACGACAGGGGGATGCCTACGAGCAGTACTTC.